The T cell receptor beta chain under discussion was sequenced for a study of early T cells in non-severe SARS-CoV-2 infection. At the level of the study: Whole-blood bulk RNA, unsorted, was sequenced, and chains were unpaired. Broader study findings: Database matching using VDJdb favored anti-spike CD8 responses, with private and CD4 specificities left missing.

The library protocol tagged individual cDNA molecules with unique molecular identifiers. From the 5' RACE reads, TCRdb called clonotypes with MiXCR, one entry per CDR3 protein. The sample lists about 80,000 distinct CDR3 sequences, around 10% seen once, with 4.7% in the top ten. In its sample, this clonotype was seen a few times. Its target is unknown. V dropped 4 bases and J dropped 0 bases, with 10 bases sitting between them. The V gene's germline CDR1 is SGHVS and CDR2 FQNEAQ. This CDR3 has 16 residues. The J gene is TRBJ1-6, the V gene TRBV7-8; D unresolved. This receptor was identified in an adult who was a healthcare worker with PCR-confirmed SARS-CoV-2 infection or an uninfected control (not recorded which). The material sequenced was whole blood. CDR3 DNA: TGTGCCAGCAGCTCCGCTATGCGCTCCTATAATTCACCCCTCCACTTT. Its translation: CASSSAMRSYNSPLHF.